One and the same sample provided the 28 T cell receptor beta chains below, sequenced in a study of blood T cells in healthy people across ages. Then a second PCR, running about 6 to 12 cycles, was carried out with a sample-barcoded 5' primer and a J-beta primer mix. TCRdb re-called the 5' RACE reads through MiXCR, storing one row per CDR3 protein. The sample records roughly 1,800,000 distinct CDR3 sequences, about 49% being singletons. Material for sequencing was blood. These receptors were obtained from a woman aged 40-49 years in good health.

This clonotype was counted a few times. The rearrangement uses TRBV6-5 and TRBJ2-7; a weak D match, TRBD2 (6 bases). The last part of the DNA fits TRBJ2-5 better; the J call may be wrong. The CDR3 runs 15 residues. In germline, CDR1 is MNHEY, CDR2 SVGAGI. The CDR3 loop is CASSYDGGMGKTQYF. The DNA of the CDR3 is TGTGCCAGCAGTTACGACGGAGGGATGGGAAAGACCCAGTACTTC.

This clonotype was picked up a small number of times. This chain uses TRBV12-3 or TRBV12-4 with TRBJ1-4; 9 nucleotides align to TRBD1. Losses at the gene ends were 6 bases for V and 4 bases for J; bases not matched to a gene: 3. The CDR3 extends over 14 amino acids. CDR3 sequence reads: CASRMDRGNEKLFF. The CDR3 bases are TGTGCCAGCAGGATGGACAGGGGTAATGAAAAACTGTTTTTT.

V gene TRBV7-9 combines with J gene TRBJ1-5; D remains unclear. The CDR3 length is 16 residues. In germline, CDR1 is SEHNR, CDR2 FQNEAQ (reference sequence). Trimming stripped 1 base from V and 0 bases from J, with 10 bases between. CDR3 nucleotides: TGTGCCAGCAGCTTAGTAGTGGGAGTTAGCAATCAGCCCCAGCATTTT. Translation gives CASSLVVGVSNQPQHF.

The V and J genes are TRBV6-2 or TRBV6-3 and TRBJ1-2; D is undetermined. Between the trimmed V and J ends, which lost 7 bases and 6 bases, there was a span of 15 bases. The germline CDR1 and CDR2 sequences are MNHEY and SVGEGT. The CDR3 is 13 residues long. The CDR3 nucleotides read TGTGCCAGCACCGAGACCCACACCGATGGCTACACCTTC. The encoded protein is CASTETHTDGYTF.

V is TRBV27 and J is TRBJ2-5; 10 bases are shared with TRBD2. Germline V gene lookup returns CDR1 MNHEY and CDR2 SMNVEV (reference sequence). V dropped 7 bases and J dropped 2; count of bases not matched to a gene: 1. The CDR3 is 13 residues long. The CDR3 DNA sequence: TGTGCCAGCAAGACTAGCGGGCAAGAGACCCAGTACTTC. This sequence encodes CASKTSGQETQYF.

The sample holds many counts of this clonotype. The rearrangement joins TRBV5-1 to TRBJ2-4; possible D gene TRBD1, 6 bases. Germline CDR1 reads SGHRS; CDR2 reads YFSETQ. V lost 0 bases and J lost 6, with 10 bases in between. The length of the CDR3 is 14 residues. CDR3 coding DNA: TGCGCCAGCAGCTTGGGGACAGACTCAAACATTCAGTACTTC. This gives the protein CASSLGTDSNIQYF.

This clonotype has just a few counts. This CDR3 reads CASRAGQGANTGELFF. CDR3 coding DNA: TGTGCCAGCAGAGCGGGACAGGGGGCGAACACCGGGGAGCTGTTTTTT. The chain combines TRBV27 with TRBJ2-2; TRBD1 aligns across 11 bases. The germline V gene encodes CDR1 MNHEY and CDR2 SMNVEV (reference sequence). Trimming took 6 bases from V and 0 from J; bases not matched to a gene: 3. The CDR3 covers 16 residues.

The rearrangement joins TRBV29-1 to TRBJ1-2; the match to TRBD1 covers 11 bases. The CDR3 spans 16 residues. Losses at the gene ends were 6 bases for V and 7 bases for J; bases not matched to a gene: 16. From germline, CDR1 is SQVTM and CDR2 ANQGSEA. CDR3 amino acids: CSVRLETGQGAFGYTF. The CDR3 DNA reads as TGCAGCGTCCGACTCGAGACCGGACAGGGGGCGTTTGGCTACACCTTC.

The V and J genes are TRBV6-2 or TRBV6-3 and TRBJ2-1; possibly TRBD2 for D (6 bases). V was trimmed by 7 bases and J by 0 bases, leaving 10 bases between them. This CDR3 region has 14 residues. CDR1 and CDR2 from the germline V gene are MNHEY and SVGEGT. The CDR3 is CASNGGHSYNEQFF. The CDR3 coding sequence is TGTGCCAGCAACGGGGGTCACTCCTACAATGAGCAGTTCTTC.

The sample holds a few counts of this clonotype. The gene calls are TRBV20-1 and TRBJ2-3; 7 positions match TRBD2. With V trimmed by 4 bases and J by 8 bases, 12 bases remained unmatched. Germline lookup yields CDR1 DFQATT and CDR2 SNEGSKA (reference sequence). The CDR3 is 14 residues long. CDR3 DNA: TGCAGTGCTACCGAGCGGGGCAGGTCTTTTACGCAGTATTTT. Protein sequence: CSATERGRSFTQYF.

This chain connects TRBV20-1 to TRBJ2-7; 7 bases line up with TRBD2. Looked up from germline, CDR1 is DFQATT and CDR2 is SNEGSKA (reference sequence). Unmatched junction bases numbered 7, after V lost 1 base and J lost 1 base. The CDR3 has 15 residues. The CDR3 DNA follows: TGCAGTGCTAGAGCTGGGACGGGGGGTTCCTACGAGCAGTACTTC. It translates to CSARAGTGGSYEQYF.

This clonotype was observed a handful of times. The chain links TRBV29-1 to TRBJ2-1; possibly TRBD1 or TRBD2 for D (6 bases each). V lost 8 bases, J lost 9 bases, and 23 bases lay in between. The CDR3 consists of 14 residues. The V gene's germline CDR1 is SQVTM and CDR2 ANQGSEA. CDR3 in amino acids: CSYGLGGKVSEQFF. DNA of the CDR3: TGCAGCTATGGTCTAGGGGGGAAAGTCTCTGAGCAGTTCTTC.

The rearrangement uses TRBV28 and TRBJ1-6; D is perhaps TRBD1 (5 bases). Germline lookup yields CDR1 MDHEN and CDR2 SYDVKM. The CDR3 consists of 19 residues. Trimming removed 5 bases from V and 0 bases from J, with 20 bases in between. CDR3 loop: CASSSRLGSDSSYNSPLHF. The DNA of the CDR3 is TGTGCCAGCAGTAGCCGATTAGGGTCCGACAGCTCCTATAATTCACCCCTCCACTTT.

The V gene is TRBV7-9, the J gene TRBJ2-3, with a weak D call TRBD2 (7 bases). Germline V gene sequence: CDR1 SEHNR, CDR2 FQNEAQ (reference sequence). This CDR3 is built from 17 residues. Trimming left V 8 bases short and J 2 bases short, with 23 bases between. The CDR3 protein is CASPRGGAILPTDTQYF. The DNA of the CDR3 is TGTGCCAGCCCTAGGGGGGGGGCCATTCTACCCACAGATACGCAGTATTTT.

The sample holds a few counts of this clonotype. The chain carries TRBV4-3 and TRBJ2-3, with D possibly TRBD2 on 6 matching bases. Per the germline V gene, CDR1 is LGHNA and CDR2 is YSLEER. Between the trimmed V and J ends, which lost 4 bases and 3 bases, there was a span of 17 bases. This CDR3 has 16 residues. CDR3 DNA: TGCGCCAGCAGCCGGCAGCGGGCGGGTCAAACAGATACGCAGTATTTT. Translating it yields CASSRQRAGQTDTQYF.

The count of this clonotype is one. J is TRBJ1-1 and V is TRBV21-1. TRBV21-1 is a recognized pseudogene. The CDR3 has 13 amino acids. The CDR3: CASSKYENTEAFF. The CDR3 nucleotides read TGTGCCAGCAGCAAATACGAGAACACTGAAGCTTTCTTT.

The V and J genes are TRBV7-2 and TRBJ2-2, with D unclear. Trimming pared 5 bases from V and 2 bases from J, leaving 15 bases between. The CDR3 contains 16 residues. CDR1 SGHTA and CDR2 FQGNSA come from the germline V gene. DNA for the CDR3: TGTGCCAGCAGCCGAGGCGCGGAAGTAAACACCGGGGAGCTGTTTTTT. Protein product: CASSRGAEVNTGELFF.

The J gene is TRBJ2-5, the V gene TRBV4-1; weak D call: TRBD2 (6 bases). Trimming left V 0 bases short and J 4 bases short, with 12 bases between. Per germline, CDR1 MGHRA and CDR2 YSYEKL. This CDR3 spans 15 amino acids. DNA for the CDR3: TGCGCCAGCAGCCAAGAGGGGACTGGAGGAGAGACCCAGTACTTC. It yields the protein CASSQEGTGGETQYF.

The genes are TRBV29-1 and TRBJ2-7; 7 bases match TRBD1. Germline-derived CDR1 and CDR2 are SQVTM and ANQGSEA. This CDR3 region has 12 residues. J lost 3 bases, V lost 6 bases, and 5 bases had no gene match. CDR3 sequence: CSVKGQFYEQYF. The CDR3 DNA reads TGCAGCGTAAAGGGACAGTTCTACGAGCAGTACTTC.

This clonotype was seen a few times. The J gene is TRBJ2-7, the V gene TRBV21-1; the table's D call, TRBD1, was not checked against the DNA. TRBV21-1 is marked as a pseudogene. The CDR3 consists of 15 residues. CDR3 nucleotides: TGTGCCAGCAGCGGACCGGGACACCGGATCTACGAGCAGTACTTC. This translates into CASSGPGHRIYEQYF.

J is TRBJ2-5 and V is TRBV27; D is unresolved. The V and J ends lost 2 bases and 1 base respectively, with 11 bases between them. Per the germline V gene, CDR1 is MNHEY and CDR2 is SMNVEV (reference sequence). This CDR3 has 15 residues. The CDR3 sequence is CASSLVSSSQETQYF. DNA for the CDR3: TGTGCCAGCAGTTTAGTATCGAGCAGCCAAGAGACCCAGTACTTC.

The CDR3 loop is CASSLASGSDTQYF. DNA of the CDR3: TGTGCCAGCAGCTTGGCGAGCGGGTCCGATACGCAGTATTTT. The chain has TRBV7-2 and TRBJ2-3, with D maybe TRBD2 (6 bases). Deletions cut 3 bases from V and 6 bases from J, with 13 bases between. CDR1 SGHTA and CDR2 FQGNSA come from the germline V gene. This CDR3 is built from 14 residues.

This clonotype occurred once. The genes are TRBV19 and TRBJ1-5; 7 bases match TRBD1. Trimming at V came to 3 bases and at J to 1 base, leaving 6 bases not matched to a gene. CDR1 is LNHDA and CDR2 is SQIVND in the germline V gene (reference sequence). This CDR3 has 16 amino acids. For the CDR3, the DNA is TGTGCCAGTAGTATGGTGAGGGGGCTGAGCAATCAGCCCCAGCATTTT. Encoded protein: CASSMVRGLSNQPQHF. Looking up the rest from reference TRBV19 and TRBJ1-5 gives the full variable domain: DGGITQSPKYLFRKEGQNVTLSCEQNLNHDAMYWYRQDPGQGLRLIYYSQIVNDFQKGDIAEGYSVSREKKESFPLTVTSAQKNPTAFYLCASSMVRGLSNQPQHFGDGTRLSIL.

This chain links TRBV11-2 with TRBJ1-2; 7 bases align to TRBD1. V shed 4 bases, J shed 1 base, and the junction held 12 bases outside the gene matches. This CDR3 is built from 17 residues. Germline-derived CDR1 and CDR2 are SGHAT and FQNNGV. CDR3 sequence: CASSSPTGTAVNYGYTF. In nucleotides, the CDR3 is TGTGCCAGCAGCTCCCCCACCGGGACAGCCGTTAACTATGGCTACACCTTC.

V usage is TRBV5-1 and J usage is TRBJ2-5; D is perhaps TRBD2 (6 bases). The CDR3 extends over 14 amino acids. Germline CDR1 is SGHRS and CDR2 is YFSETQ. The V end was cut by 1 base, the J end by 11 bases, with 18 bases between. The CDR3 bases are TGCGCCAGCAGCTTGCGCGGGGTGAGCAATGAGCAGTACTTC. It specifies CASSLRGVSNEQYF.

The J gene is TRBJ1-1, the V gene TRBV7-9; D might be TRBD1 (5 bases). This CDR3 has 16 amino acids. Trimming stripped 4 bases from V and 4 bases from J, with 19 bases between. Germline V CDR1 and CDR2: SEHNR, FQNEAQ (reference sequence). The CDR3 sequence: CASSSYTPVGGTEAFF. The DNA for the CDR3 is TGTGCCAGCAGCTCTTATACTCCGGTGGGGGGCACTGAAGCTTTCTTT.

The chain joins TRBV20-1 to TRBJ1-2; the D gene is possibly TRBD1 (6 bases). This CDR3 has 15 amino acids. Trimming pared 0 bases from V and 6 bases from J, leaving 17 bases between. The germline CDR1 and CDR2 sequences are DFQATT and SNEGSKA (reference sequence). CDR3: CSARDRLKGVDGYTF. DNA for the CDR3: TGCAGTGCTAGAGATAGGTTGAAGGGGGTGGATGGCTACACCTTC.

This chain uses TRBV6-2 or TRBV6-3 with TRBJ1-5, with D perhaps TRBD1 (6 bases). Trimming pared 7 bases from V and 5 bases from J, leaving 12 bases between. The CDR3 sequence is 13 residues long. The germline gives CDR1 MNHEY, CDR2 SVGEGT. CDR3 in amino acids: CASTTQGYQPQHF. Written as DNA, the CDR3 is TGTGCCAGCACCACACAGGGATATCAGCCCCAGCATTTT.